The clone carrying this T cell receptor (beta chain) has a handful of counts. Its antigen is unidentified. TCRdb called the RT-PCR reads again in MiXCR, with one record for every CDR3 protein. The sample has hundreds of thousands of distinct CDR3 sequences, less than 15% seen once; the top ten hold 7.5% to 8%. This sample is drawn from a study of response to subunit inactivated influenza vaccine. Study conclusions and caveats: Each seasonal influenza vaccination, the authors suggested, recruits few new T cells.

Trimming took 6 bases from V and 3 from J; bases not matched to a gene: 6. CDR3 length equals 14 residues. This TCR was sampled from a man aged 50 to 60 who received an inactivated influenza vaccine. The material was PBMCs from blood, obtained roughly 2 weeks before vaccination. The rearrangement uses TRBV12-3 or TRBV12-4 and TRBJ2-7; 9 nucleotides agree with TRBD2. CDR3 DNA sequence: TGTGCCAGCAGCCTGGGACTAGCCAACTACGAGCAGTACTTC. Its protein is CASSLGLANYEQYF.